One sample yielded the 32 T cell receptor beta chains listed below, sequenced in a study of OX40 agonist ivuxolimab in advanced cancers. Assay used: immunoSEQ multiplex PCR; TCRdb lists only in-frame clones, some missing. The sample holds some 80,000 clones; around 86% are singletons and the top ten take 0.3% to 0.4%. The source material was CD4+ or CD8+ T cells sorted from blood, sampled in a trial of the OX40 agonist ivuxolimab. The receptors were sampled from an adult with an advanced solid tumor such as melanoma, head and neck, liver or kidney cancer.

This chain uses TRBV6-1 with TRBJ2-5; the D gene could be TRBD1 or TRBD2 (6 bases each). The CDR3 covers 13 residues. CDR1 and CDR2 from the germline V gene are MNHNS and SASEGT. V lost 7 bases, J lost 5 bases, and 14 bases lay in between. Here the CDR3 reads CASTHGGGETQYF. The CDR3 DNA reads TGTGCCAGCACCCACGGAGGGGGGGAGACCCAGTACTTC.

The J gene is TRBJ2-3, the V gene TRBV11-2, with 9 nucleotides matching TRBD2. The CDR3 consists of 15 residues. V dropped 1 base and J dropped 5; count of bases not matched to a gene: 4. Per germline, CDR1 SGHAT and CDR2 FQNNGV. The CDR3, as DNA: TGTGCCAGCAGCTTAGGGACTAGCGCAAGAGATACGCAGTATTTT. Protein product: CASSLGTSARDTQYF.

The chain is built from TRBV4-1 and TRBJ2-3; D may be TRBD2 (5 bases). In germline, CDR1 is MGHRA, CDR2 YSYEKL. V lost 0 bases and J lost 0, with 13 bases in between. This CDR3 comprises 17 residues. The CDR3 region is CASSQDNSGFSTDTQYF. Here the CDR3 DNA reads TGCGCCAGCAGCCAAGATAACAGCGGTTTTAGCACAGATACGCAGTATTTT.

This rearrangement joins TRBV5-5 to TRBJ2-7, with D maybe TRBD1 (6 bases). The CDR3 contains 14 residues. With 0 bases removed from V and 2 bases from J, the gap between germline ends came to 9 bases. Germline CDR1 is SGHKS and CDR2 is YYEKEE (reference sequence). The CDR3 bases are TGTGCCAGCAGCTTGGGGACAGAGACCTACGAGCAGTACGTC. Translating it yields CASSLGTETYEQYV.

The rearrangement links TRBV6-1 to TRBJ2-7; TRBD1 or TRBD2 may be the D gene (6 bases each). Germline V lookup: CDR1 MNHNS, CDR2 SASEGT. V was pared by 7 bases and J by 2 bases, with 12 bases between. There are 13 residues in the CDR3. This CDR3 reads CASKEGGAYEQYF. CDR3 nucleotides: TGTGCCAGCAAGGAGGGGGGAGCCTACGAGCAGTACTTC.

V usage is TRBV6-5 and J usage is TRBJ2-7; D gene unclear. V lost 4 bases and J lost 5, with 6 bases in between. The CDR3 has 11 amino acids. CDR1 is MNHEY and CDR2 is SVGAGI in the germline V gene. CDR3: CASSSLNEQYF. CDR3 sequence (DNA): TGTGCCAGCAGTTCCCTGAACGAGCAGTACTTC.

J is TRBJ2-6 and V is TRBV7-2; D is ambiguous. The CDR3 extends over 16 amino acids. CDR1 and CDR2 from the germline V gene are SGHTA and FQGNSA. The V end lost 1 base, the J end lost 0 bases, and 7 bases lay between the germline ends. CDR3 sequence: CASSLGSFSGANVLTF. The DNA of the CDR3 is TGTGCCAGCAGCTTAGGGAGTTTCTCTGGGGCCAACGTCCTGACTTTC.

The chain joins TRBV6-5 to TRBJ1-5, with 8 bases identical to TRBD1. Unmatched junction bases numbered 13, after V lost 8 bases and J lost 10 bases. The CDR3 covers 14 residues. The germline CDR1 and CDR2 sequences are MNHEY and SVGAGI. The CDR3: CASQDRGGVKPQHF. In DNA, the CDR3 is TGTGCCAGCCAAGACAGGGGAGGGGTGAAACCCCAGCATTTT.

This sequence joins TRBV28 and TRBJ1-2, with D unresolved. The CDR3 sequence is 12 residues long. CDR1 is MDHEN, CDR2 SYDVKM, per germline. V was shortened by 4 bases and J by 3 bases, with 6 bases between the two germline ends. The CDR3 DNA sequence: TGTGCCAGCAGTTGGGGTGACTATGGCTACACCTTC. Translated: CASSWGDYGYTF.

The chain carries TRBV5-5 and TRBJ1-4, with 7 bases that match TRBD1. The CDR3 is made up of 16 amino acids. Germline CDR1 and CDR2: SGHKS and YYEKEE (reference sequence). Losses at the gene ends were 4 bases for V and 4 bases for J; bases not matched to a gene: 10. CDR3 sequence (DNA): TGTGCCAGCAGCGGAGGGGGACAGCGGGGTAATGAAAAACTGTTTTTT. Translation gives CASSGGGQRGNEKLFF.

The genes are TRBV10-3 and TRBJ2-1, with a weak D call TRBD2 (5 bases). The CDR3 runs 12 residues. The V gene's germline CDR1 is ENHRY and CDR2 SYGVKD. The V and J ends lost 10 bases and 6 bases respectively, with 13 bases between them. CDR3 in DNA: TGTGCCACGAGGGAGTTCGCCAATGAGCAGTTCTTC. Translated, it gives CATREFANEQFF.

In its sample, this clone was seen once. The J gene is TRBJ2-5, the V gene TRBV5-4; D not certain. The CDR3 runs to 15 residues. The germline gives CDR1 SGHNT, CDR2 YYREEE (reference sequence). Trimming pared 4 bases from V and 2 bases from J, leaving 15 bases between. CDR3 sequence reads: CASSPYAGSQETQYF. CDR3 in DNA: TGTGCCAGCAGCCCCTATGCAGGCAGTCAAGAGACCCAGTACTTC.

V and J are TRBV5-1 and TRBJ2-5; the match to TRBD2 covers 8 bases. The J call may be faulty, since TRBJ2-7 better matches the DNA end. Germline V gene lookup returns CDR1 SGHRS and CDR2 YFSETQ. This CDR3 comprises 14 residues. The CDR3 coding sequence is TGCGCCAGCATGGAAGCGGGAGTCTCCTACGAGCAGTACTTC. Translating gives CASMEAGVSYEQYF.

The CDR3 region has the DNA TGCGCCAGCAGCTTGGCCAGGAGGGAGACCCAGTACTTC. Its protein product is CASSLARRETQYF. The V call is TRBV5-1, the J call TRBJ2-5, with D possibly matching TRBD2 (5 bases). V lost 0 bases and J lost 5, with 8 bases in between. This CDR3 has 13 amino acids. Germline loops: CDR1 SGHRS, CDR2 YFSETQ. The full variable domain, its missing parts supplied by reference TRBV5-1 and TRBJ2-5, is KAGVTQTPRYLIKTRGQQVTLSCSPISGHRSVSWYQQTPGQGLQFLFEYFSETQRNKGNFPGRFSGRQFSNSRSEMNVSTLELGDSALYLCASSLARRETQYFGPGTRLLVL.

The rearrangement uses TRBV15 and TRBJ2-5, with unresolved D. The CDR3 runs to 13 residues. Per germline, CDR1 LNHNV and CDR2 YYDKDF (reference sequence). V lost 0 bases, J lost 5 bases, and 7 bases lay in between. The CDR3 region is CATSRESRETQYF. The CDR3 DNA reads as TGTGCCACCAGCAGAGAAAGTAGGGAGACCCAGTACTTC.

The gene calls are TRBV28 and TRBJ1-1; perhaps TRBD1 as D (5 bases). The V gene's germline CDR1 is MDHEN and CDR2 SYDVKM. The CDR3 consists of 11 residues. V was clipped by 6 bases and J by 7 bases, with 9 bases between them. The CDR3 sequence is CASSPGFEAFF. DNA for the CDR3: TGTGCCAGCAGCCCAGGGTTTGAAGCTTTCTTT.

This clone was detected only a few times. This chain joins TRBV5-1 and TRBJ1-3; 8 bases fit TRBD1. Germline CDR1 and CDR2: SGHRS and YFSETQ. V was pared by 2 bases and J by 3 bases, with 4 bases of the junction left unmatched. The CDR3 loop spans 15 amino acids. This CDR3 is CASSLPDRVGNTIYF. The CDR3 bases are TGCGCCAGCAGCTTACCGGACAGGGTTGGAAACACCATATATTTT.

CDR3 amino acids: CAWSVGRGSVKYEQYF. The CDR3 DNA sequence: TGTGCCTGGAGTGTAGGTAGGGGGTCCGTCAAATACGAGCAGTACTTC. The chain is built from TRBV30 and TRBJ2-7, with D possibly matching TRBD1 (6 bases). Trimming took 0 bases from V and 4 from J, leaving 19 bases between them. Germline-derived CDR1 and CDR2 are GTSNPN and SVGIG (reference sequence). CDR3 length: 16 amino acids.

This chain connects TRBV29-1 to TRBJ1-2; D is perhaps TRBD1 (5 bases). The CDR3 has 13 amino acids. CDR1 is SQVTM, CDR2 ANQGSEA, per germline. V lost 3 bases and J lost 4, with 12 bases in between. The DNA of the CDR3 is TGCAGCGTTGAGGGGGAGGGAGTCTATGGCTACACCTTC. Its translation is CSVEGEGVYGYTF.

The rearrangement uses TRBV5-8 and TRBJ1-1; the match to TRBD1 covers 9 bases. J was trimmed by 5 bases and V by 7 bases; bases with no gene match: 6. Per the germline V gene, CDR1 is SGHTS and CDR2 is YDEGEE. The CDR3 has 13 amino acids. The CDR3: CASEGQGRTEAFF. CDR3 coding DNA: TGTGCCAGCGAGGGACAGGGAAGAACTGAAGCTTTCTTT.

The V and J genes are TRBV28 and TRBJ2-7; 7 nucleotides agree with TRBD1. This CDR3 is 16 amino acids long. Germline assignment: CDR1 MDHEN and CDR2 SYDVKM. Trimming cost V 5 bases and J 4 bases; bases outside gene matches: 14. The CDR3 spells CASSPRQGRGRYEQYF. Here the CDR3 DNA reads TGTGCCAGCAGTCCCAGACAGGGAAGAGGGAGATACGAGCAGTACTTC.

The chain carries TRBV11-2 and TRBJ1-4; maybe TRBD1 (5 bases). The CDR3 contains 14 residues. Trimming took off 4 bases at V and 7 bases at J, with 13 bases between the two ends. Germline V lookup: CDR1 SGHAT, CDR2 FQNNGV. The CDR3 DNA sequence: TGTGCCAGCAGCTCGCTAGAAGGGGCTGAAAAACTGTTTTTT. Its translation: CASSSLEGAEKLFF.

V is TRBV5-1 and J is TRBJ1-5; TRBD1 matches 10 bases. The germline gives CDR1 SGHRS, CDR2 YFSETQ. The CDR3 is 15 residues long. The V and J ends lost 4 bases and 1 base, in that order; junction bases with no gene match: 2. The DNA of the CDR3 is TGCGCCAGCAGCCGGACAGGGGGGAGCAATCAGCCCCAGCATTTT. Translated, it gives CASSRTGGSNQPQHF.

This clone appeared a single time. CDR3 in amino acids: CASSYRQGAYNEQFF. CDR3 nucleotide sequence: TGTGCCAGCAGTTACCGACAGGGGGCTTACAATGAGCAGTTCTTC. The chain recombines TRBV6-5 with TRBJ2-1; 10 positions agree with TRBD1. Germline CDR1 is MNHEY and CDR2 is SVGAGI. Losses at the gene ends were 2 bases for V and 4 bases for J; bases not matched to a gene: 2. The CDR3 is 15 amino acids.

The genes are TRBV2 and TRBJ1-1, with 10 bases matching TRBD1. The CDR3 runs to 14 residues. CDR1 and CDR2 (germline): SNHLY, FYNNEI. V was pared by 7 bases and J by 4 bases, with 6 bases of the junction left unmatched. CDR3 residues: CASMGDRGSTEAFF. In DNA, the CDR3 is TGTGCCAGCATGGGGGACAGGGGAAGCACTGAAGCTTTCTTT.

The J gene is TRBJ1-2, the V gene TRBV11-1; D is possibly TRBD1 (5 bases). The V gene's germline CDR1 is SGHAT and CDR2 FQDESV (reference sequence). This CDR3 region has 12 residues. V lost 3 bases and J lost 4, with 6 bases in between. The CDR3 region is CASSFDSYGYTF. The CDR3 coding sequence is TGTGCCAGCAGCTTCGACAGCTATGGCTACACCTTC.

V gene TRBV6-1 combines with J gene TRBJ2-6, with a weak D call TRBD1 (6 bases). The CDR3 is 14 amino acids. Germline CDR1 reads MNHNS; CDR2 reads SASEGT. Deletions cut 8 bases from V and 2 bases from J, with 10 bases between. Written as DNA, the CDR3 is TGTGCCAGCCTGAACAGGGCTGGGGCCAACGTCCTGACTTTC. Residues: CASLNRAGANVLTF.

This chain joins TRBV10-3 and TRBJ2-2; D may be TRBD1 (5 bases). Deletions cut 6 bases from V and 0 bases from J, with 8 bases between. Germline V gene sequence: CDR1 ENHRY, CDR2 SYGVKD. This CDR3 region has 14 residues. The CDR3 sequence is CAIRDTSNTGELFF. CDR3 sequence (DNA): TGTGCCATCAGGGACACCTCGAACACCGGGGAGCTGTTTTTT.

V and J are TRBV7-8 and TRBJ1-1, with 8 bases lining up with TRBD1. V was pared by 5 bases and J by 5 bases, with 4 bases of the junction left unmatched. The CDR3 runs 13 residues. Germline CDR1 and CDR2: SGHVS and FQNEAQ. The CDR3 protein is CASSLTGATEAFF. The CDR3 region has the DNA TGTGCCAGCAGCCTGACAGGGGCTACTGAAGCTTTCTTT.

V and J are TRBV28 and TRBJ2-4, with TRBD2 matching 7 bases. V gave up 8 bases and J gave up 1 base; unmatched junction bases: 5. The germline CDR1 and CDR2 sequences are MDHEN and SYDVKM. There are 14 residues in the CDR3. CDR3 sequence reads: CASLTSSAKNIQYF. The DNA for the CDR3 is TGTGCCAGCTTGACTAGCTCGGCCAAAAACATTCAGTACTTC.

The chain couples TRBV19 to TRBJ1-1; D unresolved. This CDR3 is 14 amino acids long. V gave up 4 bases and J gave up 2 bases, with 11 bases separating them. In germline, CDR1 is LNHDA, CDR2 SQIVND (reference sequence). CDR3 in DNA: TGTGCCAGTAGTACGGTAGGAGCAAACACTGAAGCTTTCTTT. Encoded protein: CASSTVGANTEAFF.

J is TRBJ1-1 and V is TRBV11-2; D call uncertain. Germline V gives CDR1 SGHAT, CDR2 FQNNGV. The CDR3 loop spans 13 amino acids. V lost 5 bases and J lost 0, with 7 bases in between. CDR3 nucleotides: TGTGCCAGCAGCGGGCAGCTGAACACTGAAGCTTTCTTT. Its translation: CASSGQLNTEAFF.